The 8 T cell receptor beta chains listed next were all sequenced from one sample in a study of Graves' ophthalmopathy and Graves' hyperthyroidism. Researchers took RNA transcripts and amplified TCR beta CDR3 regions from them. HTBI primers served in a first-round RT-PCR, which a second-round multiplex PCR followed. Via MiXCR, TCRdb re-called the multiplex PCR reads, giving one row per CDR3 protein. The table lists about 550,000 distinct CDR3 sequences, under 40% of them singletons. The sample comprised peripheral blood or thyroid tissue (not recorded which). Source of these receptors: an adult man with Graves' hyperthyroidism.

This chain's CDR3 is CASSVVWIRETQHF. In DNA, the CDR3 is TGTGCCAGCAGTGTGGTGTGGATTCGAGAGACCCAGCATTTT. The chain links TRBV2 to TRBJ1-5; D uncertain. Germline V gene sequence: CDR1 SNHLY, CDR2 FYNNEI. The CDR3 has 14 amino acids. The V end was cut by 4 bases, the J end by 11 bases, with 18 bases between. Combining the CDR3 with reference TRBV2 and TRBJ1-5 gives the whole variable domain EPEVTQTPSHQVTQMGQEVILRCVPISNHLYFYWYRQILGQKVEFLVSFYNNEISEKSEIFDDQFSVERPDGSNFTLKIRSTKLEDSAMYFCASSVVWIRETQHFGDGTRLSIL.

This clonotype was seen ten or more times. CDR3 loop: CASFPDFATNEKLFF. CDR3 DNA: TGTGCCAGCTTTCCAGATTTTGCAACTAATGAAAAACTGTTTTTT. V and J are TRBV2 and TRBJ1-4, with D hard to call. The V end lost 8 bases, the J end lost 0 bases, and 13 bases lay between the germline ends. CDR1 and CDR2 (germline): SNHLY, FYNNEI. This CDR3 comprises 15 residues.

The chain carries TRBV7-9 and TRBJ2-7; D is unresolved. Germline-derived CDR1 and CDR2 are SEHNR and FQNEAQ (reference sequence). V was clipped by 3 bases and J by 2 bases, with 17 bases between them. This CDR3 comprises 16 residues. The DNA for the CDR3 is TGTGCCAGCAGCTTGGGTCCGACCAAGGGCGCCTACGAGCAGTACTTC. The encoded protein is CASSLGPTKGAYEQYF.

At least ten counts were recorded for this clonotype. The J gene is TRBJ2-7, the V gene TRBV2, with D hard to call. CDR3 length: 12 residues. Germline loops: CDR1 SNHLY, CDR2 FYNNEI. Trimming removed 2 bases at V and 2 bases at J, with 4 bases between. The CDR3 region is CASSEWTYEQYF. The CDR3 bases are TGTGCCAGCAGTGAATGGACCTACGAGCAGTACTTC.

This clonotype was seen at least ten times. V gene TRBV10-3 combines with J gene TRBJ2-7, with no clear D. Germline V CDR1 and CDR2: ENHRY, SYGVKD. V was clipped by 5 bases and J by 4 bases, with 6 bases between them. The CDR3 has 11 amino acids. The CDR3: CAISSDYEQYF. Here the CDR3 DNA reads TGTGCCATCAGTTCCGATTACGAGCAGTACTTC.

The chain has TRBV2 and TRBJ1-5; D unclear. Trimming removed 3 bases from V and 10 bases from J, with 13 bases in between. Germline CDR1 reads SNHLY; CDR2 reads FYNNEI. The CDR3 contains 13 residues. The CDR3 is CASSDVGYSPQHF. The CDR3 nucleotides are TGTGCCAGCAGTGATGTGGGGTATTCACCCCAGCATTTT.

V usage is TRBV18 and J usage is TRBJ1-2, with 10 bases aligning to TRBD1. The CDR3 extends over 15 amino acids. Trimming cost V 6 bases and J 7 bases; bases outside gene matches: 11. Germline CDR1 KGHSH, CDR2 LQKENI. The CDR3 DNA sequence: TGTGCCAGCTCTCCCCCCGGACAGGGGGGCCGTGGCTACACCTTC. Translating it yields CASSPPGQGGRGYTF.

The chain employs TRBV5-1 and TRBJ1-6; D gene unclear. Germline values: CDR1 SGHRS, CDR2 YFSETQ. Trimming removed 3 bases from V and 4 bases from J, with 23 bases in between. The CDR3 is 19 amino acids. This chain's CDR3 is CASSSEPGLTRNYNSPLHF. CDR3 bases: TGCGCCAGCAGCTCGGAACCCGGACTGACTCGAAATTATAATTCACCCCTCCACTTT. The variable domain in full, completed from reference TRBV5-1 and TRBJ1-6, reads KAGVTQTPRYLIKTRGQQVTLSCSPISGHRSVSWYQQTPGQGLQFLFEYFSETQRNKGNFPGRFSGRQFSNSRSEMNVSTLELGDSALYLCASSSEPGLTRNYNSPLHFGNGTRLTVT.